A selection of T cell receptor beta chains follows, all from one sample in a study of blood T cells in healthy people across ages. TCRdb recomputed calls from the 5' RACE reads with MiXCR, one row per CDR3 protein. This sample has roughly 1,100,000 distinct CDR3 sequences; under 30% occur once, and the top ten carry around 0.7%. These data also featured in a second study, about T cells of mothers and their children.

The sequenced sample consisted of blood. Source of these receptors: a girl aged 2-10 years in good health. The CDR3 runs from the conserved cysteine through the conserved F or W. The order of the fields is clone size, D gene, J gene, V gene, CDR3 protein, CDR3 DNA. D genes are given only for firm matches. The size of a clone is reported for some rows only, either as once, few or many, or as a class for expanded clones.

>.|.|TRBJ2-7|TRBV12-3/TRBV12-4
CASSLSRLYEQYF
TGTGCCAGCAGTTTGAGCAGACTGTACGAGCAGTACTTC
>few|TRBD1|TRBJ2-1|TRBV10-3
CAIGWTGEENEQFF
TGTGCCATCGGATGGACAGGGGAAGAGAATGAGCAGTTCTTC
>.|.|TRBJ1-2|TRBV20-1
CSARGEPGDYGYTF
TGCAGTGCTAGGGGGGAACCGGGGGACTATGGCTACACCTTC
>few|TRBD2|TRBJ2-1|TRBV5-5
CASSLGSGFYNEQFF
TGTGCCAGCAGCTTGGGTAGCGGGTTCTACAATGAGCAGTTCTTC
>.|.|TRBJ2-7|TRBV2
CASSEREVPTYEQYF
TGTGCCAGCAGTGAAAGAGAGGTCCCTACCTACGAGCAGTACTTC
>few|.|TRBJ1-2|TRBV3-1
CASSQESAYGYTF
TGTGCCAGCAGCCAAGAGTCGGCTTATGGCTACACCTTC
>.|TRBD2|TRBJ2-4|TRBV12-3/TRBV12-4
CASSLSGGAARDIQYF
TGTGCCAGCAGTTTGTCCGGGGGGGCCGCGAGGGACATTCAGTACTTC
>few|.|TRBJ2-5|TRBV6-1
CASSESLTVGETQYF
TGTGCCAGCAGTGAATCCCTGACAGTGGGGGAGACCCAGTACTTC
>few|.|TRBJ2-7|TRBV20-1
CSAAAHRGGATYEQYF
TGCAGTGCTGCTGCGCATAGGGGCGGGGCTACCTACGAGCAGTACTTC
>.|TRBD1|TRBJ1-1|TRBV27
CASTSRGTEATEAFF
TGTGCCAGCACGTCCCGGGGGACAGAGGCCACTGAAGCTTTCTTT
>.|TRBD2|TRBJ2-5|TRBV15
CATSRESGRRGETQYF
TGTGCCACCAGCAGGGAAAGCGGGAGGAGGGGAGAGACCCAGTACTTC
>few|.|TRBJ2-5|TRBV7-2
CASSTTQLSGETQYF
TGTGCCAGCAGCACAACGCAACTCAGTGGAGAGACCCAGTACTTC
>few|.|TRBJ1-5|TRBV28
CASTQTSGQINQPQHF
TGTGCCAGCACCCAAACCTCGGGACAAATCAATCAGCCCCAGCATTTT
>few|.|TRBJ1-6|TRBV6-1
CASSVSSPRSSYNSPLHF
TGTGCCAGCAGTGTATCTAGTCCGCGGAGCTCCTATAATTCACCCCTCCACTTT
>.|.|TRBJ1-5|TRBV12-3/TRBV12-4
CASSLRDNSNQPQHF
TGTGCCAGCAGCCTGAGGGACAATAGCAATCAGCCCCAGCATTTT
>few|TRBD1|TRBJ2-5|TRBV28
CASSHRTGVEETQYF
TGTGCCAGCAGTCACCGGACAGGGGTAGAAGAGACCCAGTACTTC
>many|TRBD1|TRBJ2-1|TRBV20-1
CSAPRPRTGGNEQFF
TGCAGTGCTCCCCGCCCGAGGACAGGGGGCAATGAGCAGTTCTTC
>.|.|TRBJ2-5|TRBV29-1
CSAGRRGIAAETQYF
TGCAGCGCTGGGAGAAGGGGGATAGCGGCGGAGACCCAGTACTTC
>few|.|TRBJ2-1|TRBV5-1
CASGDRGSYNEQFF
TGCGCCAGCGGCGACAGAGGGTCCTACAATGAGCAGTTCTTC
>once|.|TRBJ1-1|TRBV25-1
CASSEWEDMNTEAFF
TGTGCCAGCAGTGAATGGGAGGACATGAACACTGAAGCTTTCTTT
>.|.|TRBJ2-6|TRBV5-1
CASSLEKGGYSGANVLTF
TGCGCCAGCAGCTTGGAGAAAGGGGGGTACTCTGGGGCCAACGTCCTGACTTTC
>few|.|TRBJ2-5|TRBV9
CASSPVLGGLKTQYF
TGTGCCAGCAGCCCTGTATTAGGGGGGCTAAAGACCCAGTACTTC
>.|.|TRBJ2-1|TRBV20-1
CSARAISGAGYNEQFF
TGCAGTGCTAGAGCCATTAGTGGGGCGGGGTACAATGAGCAGTTCTTC
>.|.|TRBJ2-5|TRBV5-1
CASSFRDRGMETQYF
TGCGCCAGCAGCTTCAGGGACCGGGGGATGGAGACCCAGTACTTC
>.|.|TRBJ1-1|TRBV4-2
CASSQGPGPSTEAFF
TGTGCCAGCAGCCAAGGACCCGGGCCGAGTACTGAAGCTTTCTTT
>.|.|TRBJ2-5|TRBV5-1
CASSTDRAVQETQYF
TGCGCCAGCAGCACGGACAGAGCAGTCCAAGAGACCCAGTACTTC
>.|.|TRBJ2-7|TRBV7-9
CASSAPLDPNEQYF
TGTGCCAGCAGTGCCCCACTAGATCCCAACGAGCAGTACTTC